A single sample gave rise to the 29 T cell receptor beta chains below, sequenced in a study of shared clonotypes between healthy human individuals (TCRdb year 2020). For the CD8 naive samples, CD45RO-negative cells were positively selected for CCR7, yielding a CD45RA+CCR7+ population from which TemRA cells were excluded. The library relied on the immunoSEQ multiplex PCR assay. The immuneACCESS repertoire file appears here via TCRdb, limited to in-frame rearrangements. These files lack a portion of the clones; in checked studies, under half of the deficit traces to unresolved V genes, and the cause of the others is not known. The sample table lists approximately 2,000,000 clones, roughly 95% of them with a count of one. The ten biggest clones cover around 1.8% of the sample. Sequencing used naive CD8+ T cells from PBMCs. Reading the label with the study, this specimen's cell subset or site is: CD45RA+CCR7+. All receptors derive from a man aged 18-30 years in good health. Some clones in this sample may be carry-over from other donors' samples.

The CDR3 DNA sequence: TGCGCCAGCAGCCCAGGACAGGGAGGGGGTCCTGAAGCTTTCTTT. It yields the protein CASSPGQGGGPEAFF. The rearrangement uses TRBV5-1 and TRBJ1-1, with TRBD1 matching over 8 bases. CDR1 is SGHRS, CDR2 YFSETQ, per germline. This CDR3 has 15 amino acids. J gave up 6 bases and V 4 bases, and 11 bases lay outside the gene matches.

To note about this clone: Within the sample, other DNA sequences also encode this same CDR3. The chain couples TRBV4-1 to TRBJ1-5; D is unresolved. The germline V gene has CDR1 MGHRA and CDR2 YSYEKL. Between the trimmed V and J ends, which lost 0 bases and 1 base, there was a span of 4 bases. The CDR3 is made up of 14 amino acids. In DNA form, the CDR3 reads TGCGCCAGCAGCCAAGAGCGGAGCAATCAGCCCCAGCATTTT. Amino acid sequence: CASSQERSNQPQHF.

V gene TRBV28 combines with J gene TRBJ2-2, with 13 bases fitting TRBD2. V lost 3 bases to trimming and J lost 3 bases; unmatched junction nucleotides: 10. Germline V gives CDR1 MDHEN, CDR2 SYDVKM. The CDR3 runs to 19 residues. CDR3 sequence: CASSFSRTSGREDTGELFF. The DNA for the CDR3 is TGTGCCAGCAGTTTCTCCCGGACTAGCGGGAGAGAGGACACCGGGGAGCTGTTTTTT.

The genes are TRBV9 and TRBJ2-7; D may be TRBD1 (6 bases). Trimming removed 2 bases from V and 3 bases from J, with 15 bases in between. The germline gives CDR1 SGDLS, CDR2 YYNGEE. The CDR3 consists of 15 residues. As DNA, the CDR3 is TGTGCCAGCAGCGTCGGGGACACAGGTAACTACGAGCAGTACTTC. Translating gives CASSVGDTGNYEQYF.

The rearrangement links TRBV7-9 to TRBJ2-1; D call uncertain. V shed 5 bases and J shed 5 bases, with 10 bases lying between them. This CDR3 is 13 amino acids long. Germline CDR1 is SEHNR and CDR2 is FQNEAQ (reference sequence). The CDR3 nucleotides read TGTGCCAGCAGCCCGGGCCCGGACAATGAGCAGTTCTTC. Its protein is CASSPGPDNEQFF.

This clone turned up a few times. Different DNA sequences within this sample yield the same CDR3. The CDR3 coding sequence is TGTGCCAGCTCACCGACGGGGGTGAACACTGAAGCTTTCTTT. Its protein is CASSPTGVNTEAFF. V usage is TRBV18 and J usage is TRBJ1-1; TRBD1 is a possible D gene (5 bases). The V gene lost 3 bases and the J gene lost 0 bases, with 8 bases spanning the gap. Germline V CDR1 and CDR2: KGHSH, LQKENI. The CDR3 spans 14 residues.

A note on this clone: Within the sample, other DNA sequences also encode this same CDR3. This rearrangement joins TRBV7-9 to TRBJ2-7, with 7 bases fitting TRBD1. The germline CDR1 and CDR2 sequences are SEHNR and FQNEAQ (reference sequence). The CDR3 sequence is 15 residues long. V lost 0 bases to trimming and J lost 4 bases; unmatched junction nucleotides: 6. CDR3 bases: TGTGCCAGCAGCTTAGCTACAGGGGTGCCTTACGAGCAGTACTTC. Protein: CASSLATGVPYEQYF.

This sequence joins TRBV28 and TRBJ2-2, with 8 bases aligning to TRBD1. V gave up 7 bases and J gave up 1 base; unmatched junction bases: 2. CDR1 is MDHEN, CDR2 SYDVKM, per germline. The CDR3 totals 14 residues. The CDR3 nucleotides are TGTGCCAGCAAGGGACAGGAGAACACCGGGGAGCTGTTTTTT. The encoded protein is CASKGQENTGELFF.

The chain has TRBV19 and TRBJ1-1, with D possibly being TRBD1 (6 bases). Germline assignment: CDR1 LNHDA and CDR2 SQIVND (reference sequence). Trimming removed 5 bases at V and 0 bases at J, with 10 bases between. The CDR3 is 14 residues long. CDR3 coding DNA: TGTGCCAGTAGTCAGGGACACCTGAACACTGAAGCTTTCTTT. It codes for CASSQGHLNTEAFF.

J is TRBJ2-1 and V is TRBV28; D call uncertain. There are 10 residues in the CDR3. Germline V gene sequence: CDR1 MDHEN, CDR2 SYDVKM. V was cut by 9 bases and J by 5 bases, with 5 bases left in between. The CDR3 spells CASRHNEQFF. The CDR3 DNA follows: TGTGCCAGTCGTCACAATGAGCAGTTCTTC.

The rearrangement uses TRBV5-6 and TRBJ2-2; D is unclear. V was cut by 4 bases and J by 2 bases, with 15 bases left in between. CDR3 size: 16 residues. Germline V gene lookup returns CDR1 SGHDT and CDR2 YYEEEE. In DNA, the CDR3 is TGTGCCAGCAGCCCTAAGGCTGGCGATAACACCGGGGAGCTGTTTTTT. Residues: CASSPKAGDNTGELFF.

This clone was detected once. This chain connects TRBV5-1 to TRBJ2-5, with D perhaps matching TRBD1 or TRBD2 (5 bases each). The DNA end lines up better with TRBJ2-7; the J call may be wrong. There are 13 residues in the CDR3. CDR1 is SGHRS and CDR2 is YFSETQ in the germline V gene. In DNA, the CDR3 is TGCGCCAGCAGCTTGGTCGGGGCCAACGAGCAGTACTTC. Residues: CASSLVGANEQYF.

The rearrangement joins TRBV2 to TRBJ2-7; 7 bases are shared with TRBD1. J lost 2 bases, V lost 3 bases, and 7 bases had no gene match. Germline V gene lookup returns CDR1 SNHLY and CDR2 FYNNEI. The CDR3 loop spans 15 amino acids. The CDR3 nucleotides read TGTGCCAGCAGTGACGGCGGCCAGGGGGCCTACGAGCAGTACTTC. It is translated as CASSDGGQGAYEQYF.

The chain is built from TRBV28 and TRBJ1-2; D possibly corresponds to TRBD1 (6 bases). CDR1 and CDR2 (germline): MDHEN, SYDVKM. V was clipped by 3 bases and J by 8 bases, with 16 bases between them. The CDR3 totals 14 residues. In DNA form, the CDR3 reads TGTGCCAGCAGTTTTTTCCTCAGGGGCGGCGGCTACACCTTC. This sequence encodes CASSFFLRGGGYTF.

The CDR3, as DNA: TGTGCCAGCAGCTTAGTTGGGACAGGGATGGGTTACGAGCAGTACTTC. This sequence encodes CASSLVGTGMGYEQYF. The J gene is TRBJ2-7, the V gene TRBV11-2, with 9 bases matching TRBD1. V lost 1 base and J lost 4; bases outside the gene matches: 8. The CDR3 sequence is 16 residues long. Per the germline V gene, CDR1 is SGHAT and CDR2 is FQNNGV.

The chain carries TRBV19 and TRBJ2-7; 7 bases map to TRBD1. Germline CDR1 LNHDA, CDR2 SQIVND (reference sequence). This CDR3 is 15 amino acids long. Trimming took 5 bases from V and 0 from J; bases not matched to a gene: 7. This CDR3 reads CASSLSTGRSYEQYF. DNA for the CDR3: TGTGCCAGTAGTCTCTCGACAGGGCGCTCCTACGAGCAGTACTTC. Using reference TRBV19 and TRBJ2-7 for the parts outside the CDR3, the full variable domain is DGGITQSPKYLFRKEGQNVTLSCEQNLNHDAMYWYRQDPGQGLRLIYYSQIVNDFQKGDIAEGYSVSREKKESFPLTVTSAQKNPTAFYLCASSLSTGRSYEQYFGPGTRLTVT.

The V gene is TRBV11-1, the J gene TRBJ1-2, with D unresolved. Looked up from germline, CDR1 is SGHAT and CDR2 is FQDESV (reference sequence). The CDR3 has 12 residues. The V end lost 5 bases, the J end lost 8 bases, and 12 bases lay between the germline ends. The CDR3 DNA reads TGTGCCAGCAGCCGGCCCAGTGGCGGCTACACCTTC. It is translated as CASSRPSGGYTF.

CDR3 residues: CASSPGPIGELFF. The CDR3 nucleotides are TGTGCCAGCAGCCCCGGTCCAATCGGGGAGCTGTTTTTT. This chain connects TRBV9 to TRBJ2-2; D gene ambiguous. This CDR3 has 13 amino acids. CDR1 is SGDLS, CDR2 YYNGEE, per germline. V was pared by 4 bases and J by 7 bases, with 11 bases between. Using reference TRBV9 and TRBJ2-2 for the parts outside the CDR3, the full variable domain is DSGVTQTPKHLITATGQRVTLRCSPRSGDLSVYWYQQSLDQGLQFLIQYYNGEERAKGNILERFSAQQFPDLHSELNLSSLELGDSALYFCASSPGPIGELFFGEGSRLTVL.

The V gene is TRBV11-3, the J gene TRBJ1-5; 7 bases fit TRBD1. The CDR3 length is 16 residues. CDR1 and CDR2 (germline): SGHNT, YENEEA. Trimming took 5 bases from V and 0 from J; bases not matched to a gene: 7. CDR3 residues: CASSPRTGYSNQPQHF. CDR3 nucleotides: TGTGCCAGCAGCCCGAGGACAGGCTATAGCAATCAGCCCCAGCATTTT.

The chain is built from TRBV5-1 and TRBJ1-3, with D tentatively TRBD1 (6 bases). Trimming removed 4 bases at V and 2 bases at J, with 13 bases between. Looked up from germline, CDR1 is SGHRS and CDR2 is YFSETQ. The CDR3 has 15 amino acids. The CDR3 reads CASSLDSITGNTIYF. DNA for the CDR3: TGCGCCAGCAGCCTGGACAGCATAACTGGAAACACCATATATTTT.

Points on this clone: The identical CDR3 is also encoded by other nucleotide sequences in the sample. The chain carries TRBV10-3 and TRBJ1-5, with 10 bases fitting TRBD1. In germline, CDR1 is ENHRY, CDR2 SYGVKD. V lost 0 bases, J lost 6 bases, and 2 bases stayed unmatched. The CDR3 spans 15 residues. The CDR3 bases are TGTGCCATCAGTGAGTCCGGGACAGGGGTTCAGCCCCAGCATTTT. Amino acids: CAISESGTGVQPQHF.

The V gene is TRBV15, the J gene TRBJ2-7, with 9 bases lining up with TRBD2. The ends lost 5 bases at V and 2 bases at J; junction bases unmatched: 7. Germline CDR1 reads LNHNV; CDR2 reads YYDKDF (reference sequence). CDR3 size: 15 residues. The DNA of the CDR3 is TGTGCCACCAGCGGGGGACTAGCATCTCCCTACGAGCAGTACTTC. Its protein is CATSGGLASPYEQYF.

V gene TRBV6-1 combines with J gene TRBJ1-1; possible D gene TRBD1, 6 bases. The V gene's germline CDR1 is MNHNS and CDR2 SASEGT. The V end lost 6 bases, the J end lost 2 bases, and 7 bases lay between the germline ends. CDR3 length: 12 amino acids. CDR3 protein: CASRQGNTEAFF. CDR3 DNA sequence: TGTGCCAGCAGACAGGGAAACACTGAAGCTTTCTTT.

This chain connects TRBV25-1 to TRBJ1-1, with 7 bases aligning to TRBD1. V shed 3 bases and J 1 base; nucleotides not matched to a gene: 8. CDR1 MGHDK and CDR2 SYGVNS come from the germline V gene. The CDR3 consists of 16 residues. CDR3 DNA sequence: TGTGCCAGCAGTGAGTTAGCAGGGGGACAGAACACTGAAGCTTTCTTT. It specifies CASSELAGGQNTEAFF.

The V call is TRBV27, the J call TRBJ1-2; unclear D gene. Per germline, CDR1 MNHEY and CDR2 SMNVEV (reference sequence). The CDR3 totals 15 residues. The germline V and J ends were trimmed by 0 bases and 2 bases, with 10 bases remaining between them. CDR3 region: CASSLSQEKNYGYTF. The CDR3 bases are TGTGCCAGCAGTTTATCTCAAGAAAAAAACTATGGCTACACCTTC.

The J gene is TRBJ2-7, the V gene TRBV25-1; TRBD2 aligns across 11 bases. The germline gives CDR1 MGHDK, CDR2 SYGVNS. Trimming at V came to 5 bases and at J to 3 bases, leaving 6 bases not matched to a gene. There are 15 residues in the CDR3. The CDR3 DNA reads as TGTGCCAGCAGTTTTCTAGCGGGAGGTTTCTACGAGCAGTACTTC. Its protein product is CASSFLAGGFYEQYF.

The chain's CDR3 is CASSPSQDDNEQFF. For the CDR3, the DNA is TGTGCCAGCAGCCCGTCACAGGATGACAATGAGCAGTTCTTC. The chain is built from TRBV7-6 and TRBJ2-1, with D perhaps matching TRBD1 (5 bases). This CDR3 has 14 residues. Germline loops: CDR1 SGHVS, CDR2 FNYEAQ. V lost 5 bases and J 5 bases, leaving 13 bases between the germline ends.

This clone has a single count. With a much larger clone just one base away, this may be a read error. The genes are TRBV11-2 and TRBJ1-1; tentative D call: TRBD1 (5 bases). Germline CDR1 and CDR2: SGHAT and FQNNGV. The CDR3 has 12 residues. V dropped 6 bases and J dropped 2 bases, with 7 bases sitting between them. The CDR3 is CASSWGNTEAFF. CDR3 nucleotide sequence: TGTGCCAGCAGTTGGGGCAACACTGAAGCTTTCTTT.

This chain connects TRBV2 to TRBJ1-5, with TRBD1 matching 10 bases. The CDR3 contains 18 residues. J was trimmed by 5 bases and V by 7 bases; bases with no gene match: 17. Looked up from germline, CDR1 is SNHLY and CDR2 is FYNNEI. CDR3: CASNLIAGTGETDQPQHF. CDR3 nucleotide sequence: TGTGCCAGCAATTTGATCGCCGGGACAGGGGAAACGGATCAGCCCCAGCATTTT.